The rows below give T cell receptor beta chains drawn from one sample of a study of blood T cells in healthy people across ages. In TCRdb, the 5' RACE reads were re-called with MiXCR into one record per CDR3 protein. The sample includes some 670,000 distinct CDR3 sequences, over 40% of them seen just once. The sample consisted of blood. Receptors were obtained from an elderly woman in good health. CDR3s include the opening cysteine and the closing phenylalanine or tryptophan. The D gene is left open where the match is weak. Clone size, where shown, is once, few, many, or a class for clones that have expanded.

D gene: NA
J gene: TRBJ2-1
clone size: few
V gene: TRBV29-1
CDR3 DNA: TGCAGCCTATGGGGGGATTCGGGCAATGAGCAGTTCTTC
CDR3 protein: CSLWGDSGNEQFF

D gene: NA
J gene: TRBJ2-1
clone size: many
V gene: TRBV9
CDR3 DNA: TGTGCCAGCAGCGTAGGGATAGACTCGGGGGAGCAGTTCTTC
CDR3 protein: CASSVGIDSGEQFF

D gene: NA
J gene: TRBJ2-6
clone size: NA
V gene: TRBV6-5
CDR3 DNA: TGTGCCAGCAGTTACTCGAGTTGGGTCAGGGCAGGGGCCAACGTCCTGACTTTC
CDR3 protein: CASSYSSWVRAGANVLTF

D gene: NA
J gene: TRBJ1-2
clone size: NA
V gene: TRBV10-3
CDR3 DNA: TGTGCCATCAGTGAGTCGAATACCTATGGCTACACCTTC
CDR3 protein: CAISESNTYGYTF

D gene: TRBD2
J gene: TRBJ2-2
clone size: NA
V gene: TRBV7-2
CDR3 DNA: TGTGCCAGCAGCTGGACTAGCGGGAGGTTAAACACCGGGGAGCTGTTTTTT
CDR3 protein: CASSWTSGRLNTGELFF

D gene: TRBD1
J gene: TRBJ1-4
clone size: few
V gene: TRBV12-3/TRBV12-4
CDR3 DNA: TGTGCCAGCAGTTCGACAGGGTCGGCACTGTTTTTT
CDR3 protein: CASSSTGSALFF

D gene: NA
J gene: TRBJ2-7
clone size: NA
V gene: TRBV13
CDR3 DNA: TGTGCCAGCAGCTCCTACAGGGACTACGAGCAGTACTTC
CDR3 protein: CASSSYRDYEQYF

D gene: NA
J gene: TRBJ2-5
clone size: many
V gene: TRBV6-5
CDR3 DNA: TGTGCCAGCAGATCGGGATTGCAAGAGACCCAGTACTTC
CDR3 protein: CASRSGLQETQYF

D gene: TRBD2
J gene: TRBJ2-2
clone size: NA
V gene: TRBV5-1
CDR3 DNA: TGCGCCAGCAGCTTCCTAGCGGGCGACACCGGGGAGCTGTTTTTT
CDR3 protein: CASSFLAGDTGELFF

D gene: TRBD2
J gene: TRBJ2-7
clone size: NA
V gene: TRBV24-1
CDR3 DNA: TGTGCCACCAGTGATTTTACGACTAGCGCTAACAATGAGCAGTACTTC
CDR3 protein: CATSDFTTSANNEQYF

D gene: NA
J gene: TRBJ1-1
clone size: many
V gene: TRBV2
CDR3 DNA: TGTGCCAGCAGGGTCGGACGGACTGAAGCTTTCTTT
CDR3 protein: CASRVGRTEAFF

D gene: NA
J gene: TRBJ2-3
clone size: NA
V gene: TRBV21-1
CDR3 DNA: TGTGCCAGCAGCAAGACCGGGACTAGCGGGGGGACTCACAGATACGCAGTATTT
CDR3 protein: CASSKTGTSGGTHRYAVF

D gene: NA
J gene: TRBJ2-7
clone size: NA
V gene: TRBV9
CDR3 DNA: TGTGCCAGCAGCGTAGCTCCCATGTCAGGGACCTACGAGCAGTACTTC
CDR3 protein: CASSVAPMSGTYEQYF

D gene: NA
J gene: TRBJ2-1
clone size: many
V gene: TRBV3-1
CDR3 DNA: TGTGCCAGCAGCCATGAGACCGGGGGGCTTTACAATGAGCAGTTCTTC
CDR3 protein: CASSHETGGLYNEQFF

D gene: TRBD2
J gene: TRBJ2-3
clone size: few
V gene: TRBV14
CDR3 DNA: TGTGCCAGCAGCCAAGAAGAGGGTAGCGGGGCATTCACAGATACGCAGTATTTT
CDR3 protein: CASSQEEGSGAFTDTQYF

D gene: TRBD1
J gene: TRBJ2-1
clone size: NA
V gene: TRBV6-5
CDR3 DNA: TGTGCCAGCAGTTACCATATACCGGGACAGGGTTTCAGCTCCTACAATGAGCAGTTCTTC
CDR3 protein: CASSYHIPGQGFSSYNEQFF

D gene: NA
J gene: TRBJ1-4
clone size: few
V gene: TRBV28
CDR3 DNA: TGTGCCAGCAGAACGTTTTTAACAACTAATGAAAAACTGTTTTTT
CDR3 protein: CASRTFLTTNEKLFF

D gene: NA
J gene: TRBJ2-7
clone size: NA
V gene: TRBV12-3/TRBV12-4
CDR3 DNA: TGTGTCAGCAGTTTAAGGTCAGGGGGGTCCTACGAGCAGTATTTC
CDR3 protein: CVSSLRSGGSYEQYF

D gene: NA
J gene: TRBJ2-1
clone size: many
V gene: TRBV7-2
CDR3 DNA: TGTGCCAGCAGCTCTCGACTAGGATCGGGGAATGAGCAGTTCTTC
CDR3 protein: CASSSRLGSGNEQFF

D gene: TRBD2
J gene: TRBJ2-7
clone size: NA
V gene: TRBV27
CDR3 DNA: TGTGCCAGCAGTGCGGGGGAACACTACGAGCAGTACTTC
CDR3 protein: CASSAGEHYEQYF

D gene: NA
J gene: TRBJ2-3
clone size: NA
V gene: TRBV10-3
CDR3 DNA: TGTGCCATCAGTGAGATAGGCGGCACAGATACGCAGTATTTT
CDR3 protein: CAISEIGGTDTQYF

D gene: NA
J gene: TRBJ2-1
clone size: NA
V gene: TRBV20-1
CDR3 DNA: TGCAGTGCTAGAGCCAGCGGTGACTACAATGAGCAGTTCTTC
CDR3 protein: CSARASGDYNEQFF

D gene: NA
J gene: TRBJ2-2
clone size: NA
V gene: TRBV15
CDR3 DNA: TGTGCCACCAGATTGGACAGCCACACCGGGGAGCTGTTTTTT
CDR3 protein: CATRLDSHTGELFF

D gene: TRBD2
J gene: TRBJ2-7
clone size: NA
V gene: TRBV20-1
CDR3 DNA: TGCAGTGCTAGAGGCGTTCTAGCGGGAGGGCCTCGCTACGAGCAGTACTTC
CDR3 protein: CSARGVLAGGPRYEQYF

D gene: NA
J gene: TRBJ2-2
clone size: NA
V gene: TRBV5-1
CDR3 DNA: TGCGCCAGCAGCTTGGGGGCGAACCCAGCCGTGCAGCTGTTTTTT
CDR3 protein: CASSLGANPAVQLFF

D gene: NA
J gene: TRBJ2-3
clone size: NA
V gene: TRBV30
CDR3 DNA: TGTGCCTGGAGTAGAGGGGGAGGGACAGATACGCAGTATTTT
CDR3 protein: CAWSRGGGTDTQYF

D gene: TRBD1
J gene: TRBJ2-2
clone size: few
V gene: TRBV5-1
CDR3 DNA: TGCGCCAGCAGCTTGGCTGGGACAGGGAACACCGGGGAGCTGTTTTTT
CDR3 protein: CASSLAGTGNTGELFF

D gene: NA
J gene: TRBJ1-2
clone size: many
V gene: TRBV7-3
CDR3 DNA: TGTGCCAGCAGCTCCGACCCGACAGACTATGGCTACACCTTC
CDR3 protein: CASSSDPTDYGYTF

D gene: NA
J gene: TRBJ2-3
clone size: few
V gene: TRBV28
CDR3 DNA: TGTGCCAGCAGCCCCTCGGCGTCCCACACAGATACGCAGTATTTT
CDR3 protein: CASSPSASHTDTQYF

D gene: TRBD1
J gene: TRBJ2-3
clone size: once
V gene: TRBV29-1
CDR3 DNA: TGCAGCGTTTCCAGGGGGCAAGATACGCAGTATTTT
CDR3 protein: CSVSRGQDTQYF

D gene: NA
J gene: TRBJ1-2
clone size: many
V gene: TRBV7-2
CDR3 DNA: TGTGCCAGCAGCTTAACCCCTCTCAACAGCCCTTATGGCTACACCTTC
CDR3 protein: CASSLTPLNSPYGYTF